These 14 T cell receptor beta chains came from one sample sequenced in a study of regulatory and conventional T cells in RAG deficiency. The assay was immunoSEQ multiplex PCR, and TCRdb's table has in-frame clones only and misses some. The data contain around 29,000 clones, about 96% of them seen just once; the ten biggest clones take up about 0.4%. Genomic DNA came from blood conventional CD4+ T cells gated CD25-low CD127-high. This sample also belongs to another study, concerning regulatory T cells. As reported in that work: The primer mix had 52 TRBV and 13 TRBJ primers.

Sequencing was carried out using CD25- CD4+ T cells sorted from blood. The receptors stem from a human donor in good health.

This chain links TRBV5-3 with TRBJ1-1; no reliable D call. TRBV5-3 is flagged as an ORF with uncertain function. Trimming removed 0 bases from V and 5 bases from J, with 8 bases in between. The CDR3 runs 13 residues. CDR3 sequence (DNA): TGTGCCAGAAGCTTGGGGGCTGGGACTGAAGCTTTCTTT. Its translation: CARSLGAGTEAFF.

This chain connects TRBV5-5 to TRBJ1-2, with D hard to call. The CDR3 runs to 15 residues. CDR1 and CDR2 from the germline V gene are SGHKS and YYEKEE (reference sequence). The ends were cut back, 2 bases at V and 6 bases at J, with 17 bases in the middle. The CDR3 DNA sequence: TGTGCCAGCAGCTTCAGCCTGTTTAGGGAGCATGGCTACACCTTC. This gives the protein CASSFSLFREHGYTF.

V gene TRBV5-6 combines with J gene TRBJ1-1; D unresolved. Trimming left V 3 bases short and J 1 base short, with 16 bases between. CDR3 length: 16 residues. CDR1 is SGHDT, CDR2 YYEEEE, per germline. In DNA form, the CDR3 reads TGTGCCAGCAGCTCACGGACGGGAGTCAGGAACACTGAAGCTTTCTTT. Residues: CASSSRTGVRNTEAFF.

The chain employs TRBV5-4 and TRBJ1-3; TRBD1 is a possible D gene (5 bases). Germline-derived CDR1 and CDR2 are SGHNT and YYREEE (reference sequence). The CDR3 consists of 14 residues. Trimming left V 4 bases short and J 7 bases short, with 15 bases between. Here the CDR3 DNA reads TGTGCCAGCAGCCTAGGGACTGGAGGGAACACCATATATTTT. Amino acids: CASSLGTGGNTIYF.

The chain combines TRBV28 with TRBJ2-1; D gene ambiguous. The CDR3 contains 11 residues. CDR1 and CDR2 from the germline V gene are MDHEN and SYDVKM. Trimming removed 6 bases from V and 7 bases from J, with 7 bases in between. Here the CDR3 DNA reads TGTGCCAGCAGCGAGATGAATGAGCAGTTCTTC. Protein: CASSEMNEQFF. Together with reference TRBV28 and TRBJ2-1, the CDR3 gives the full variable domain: DVKVTQSSRYLVKRTGEKVFLECVQDMDHENMFWYRQDPGLGLRLIYFSYDVKMKEKGDIPEGYSVSREKKERFSLILESASTNQTSMYLCASSEMNEQFFGPGTRLTVL.

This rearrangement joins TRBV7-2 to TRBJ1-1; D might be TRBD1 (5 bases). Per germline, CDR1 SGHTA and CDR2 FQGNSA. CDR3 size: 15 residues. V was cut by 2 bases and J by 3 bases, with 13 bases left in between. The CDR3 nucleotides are TGTGCCAGCAGCTTACAGGGCCTCCAGGACACTGAAGCTTTCTTT. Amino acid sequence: CASSLQGLQDTEAFF.

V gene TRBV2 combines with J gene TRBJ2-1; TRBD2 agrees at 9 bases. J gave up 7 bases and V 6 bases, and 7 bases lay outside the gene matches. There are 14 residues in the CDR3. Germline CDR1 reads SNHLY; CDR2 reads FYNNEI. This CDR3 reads CASSRRGGPNEQFF. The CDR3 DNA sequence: TGTGCCAGCAGCCGGCGGGGGGGCCCGAATGAGCAGTTCTTC.

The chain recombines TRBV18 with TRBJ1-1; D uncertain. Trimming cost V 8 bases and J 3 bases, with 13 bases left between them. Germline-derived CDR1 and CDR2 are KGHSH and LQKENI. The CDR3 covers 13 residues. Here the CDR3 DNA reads TGTGCCAGCATTCTAACGGGAGACACTGAAGCTTTCTTT. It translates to CASILTGDTEAFF.

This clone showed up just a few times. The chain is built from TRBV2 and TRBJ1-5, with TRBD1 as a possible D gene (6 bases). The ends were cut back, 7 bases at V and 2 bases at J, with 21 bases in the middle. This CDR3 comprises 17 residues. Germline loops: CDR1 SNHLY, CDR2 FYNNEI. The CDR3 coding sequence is TGTGCCAGCACCCCAGGGTGGGTGGCAGGGGGCAATCAGCCCCAGCATTTT. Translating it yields CASTPGWVAGGNQPQHF.

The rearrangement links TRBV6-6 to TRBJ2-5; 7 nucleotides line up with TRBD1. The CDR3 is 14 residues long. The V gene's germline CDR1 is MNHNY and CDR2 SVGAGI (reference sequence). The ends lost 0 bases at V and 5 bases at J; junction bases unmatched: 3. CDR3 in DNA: TGTGCCAGCAGTTACTCTAGGGGGCTGGAGACCCAGTACTTC. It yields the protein CASSYSRGLETQYF.

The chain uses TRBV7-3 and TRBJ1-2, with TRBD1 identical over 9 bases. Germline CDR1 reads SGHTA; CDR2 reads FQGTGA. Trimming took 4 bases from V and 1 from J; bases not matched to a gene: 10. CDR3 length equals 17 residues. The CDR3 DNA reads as TGTGCCAGCAGCTCCCCGGGACAGGGATTTTTTAACTATGGCTACACCTTC. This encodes CASSSPGQGFFNYGYTF.

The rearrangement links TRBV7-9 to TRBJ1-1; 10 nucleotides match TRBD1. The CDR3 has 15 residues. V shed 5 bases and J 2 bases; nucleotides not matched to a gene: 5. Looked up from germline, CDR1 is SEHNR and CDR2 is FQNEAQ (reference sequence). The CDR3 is CASSPGTGANTEAFF. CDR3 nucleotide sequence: TGTGCCAGCAGCCCGGGGACAGGGGCTAACACTGAAGCTTTCTTT.

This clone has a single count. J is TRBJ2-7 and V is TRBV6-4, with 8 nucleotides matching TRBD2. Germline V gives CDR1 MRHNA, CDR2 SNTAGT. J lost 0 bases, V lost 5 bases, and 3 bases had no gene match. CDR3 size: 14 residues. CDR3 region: CASSHTSGSYEQYF. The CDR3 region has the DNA TGTGCCAGCAGTCATACTAGCGGCTCCTACGAGCAGTACTTC.

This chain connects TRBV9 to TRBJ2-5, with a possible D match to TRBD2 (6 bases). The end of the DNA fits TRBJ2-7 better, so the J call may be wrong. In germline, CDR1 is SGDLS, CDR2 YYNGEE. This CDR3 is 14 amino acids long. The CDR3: CASSVGGNSYEQYF. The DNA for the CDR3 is TGTGCCAGCAGCGTGGGCGGGAACTCCTACGAGCAGTACTTC.